The clone carrying this T cell receptor beta chain has more than one count but fewer than ten. Its antigen is currently unknown. The sample is drawn from a study of early stage breast cancer tumors. General study findings and limits: In about 90% of the 16 patients, blood comparison separated tumor from normal breast. Enriched TCRB sequences shared across patients were mostly commonly generated sequences.

Only in-frame clones appear in the TCRdb table, and some are missing; sequencing was by immunoSEQ multiplex PCR. Of 55,000 to 70,000 clones listed, less than 90% are singletons. Germline CDR1 is MNHNY and CDR2 is SVGAGI (reference sequence). V lost 5 bases and J lost 0, with 14 bases in between. This CDR3 has 15 residues. Input material: blood. This TCR was recovered from a person aged 35 to 50 with breast cancer. The J gene is TRBJ2-7, the V gene TRBV6-6; D unresolved. The CDR3 DNA is TGTGCCAGCAGTAACGGACGGTGGAGCTCCTACGAGCAGTACTTC. Translated: CASSNGRWSSYEQYF.